Presented here are 18 T cell receptor beta chains from one specimen sequenced in a study of blood T cell repertoires in COVID-19 (dated by TCRdb to 2018 to 2021). The method was the immunoSEQ multiplex PCR assay. Drawn from immuneACCESS, this table holds only the in-frame rearrangements with V and J called that TCRdb kept. Clones are partly lost; checked studies trace under half to an unresolved V gene and leave the rest unexplained. The sample contains approximately 210,000 clones, roughly four fifths of them found a single time. About 8% of the sample belongs to the ten largest clones. The sample taken for sequencing was peripheral blood. The receptors were gathered from a woman aged 45-65 years with active or convalescent COVID-19.

The chain recombines TRBV6-5 with TRBJ2-7; 9 bases match TRBD2. Unmatched junction bases numbered 2, after V lost 0 bases and J lost 2 bases. The CDR3 length is 15 residues. Germline loops: CDR1 MNHEY, CDR2 SVGAGI. CDR3 in amino acids: CASSYSTSGTYEQYF. CDR3 DNA sequence: TGTGCCAGCAGTTACTCGACTAGCGGAACCTACGAGCAGTACTTC.

The chain recombines TRBV19 with TRBJ1-3; D might be TRBD1 (5 bases). This CDR3 comprises 12 residues. Trimming shortened V by 3 bases and J by 8 bases, and 8 bases separated the two germline ends. Germline V lookup: CDR1 LNHDA, CDR2 SQIVND (reference sequence). The CDR3 is CASSIAGHTIYF. The CDR3 DNA sequence: TGTGCCAGTAGTATCGCGGGACACACCATATATTTT.

The chain couples TRBV2 to TRBJ2-5, with TRBD2 matching over 13 bases. The germline CDR1 and CDR2 sequences are SNHLY and FYNNEI. The CDR3 sequence is 15 residues long. V lost 4 bases, J lost 5 bases, and 4 bases stayed unmatched. The CDR3 coding sequence is TGTGCCAGCAGTGTACTAGCGGGAGGGGCGGAGACCCAGTACTTC. Its protein product is CASSVLAGGAETQYF.

This clone was counted a few times. The chain carries TRBV28 and TRBJ2-7, with 9 nucleotides matching TRBD2. V shed 6 bases and J 4 bases; nucleotides not matched to a gene: 7. The CDR3 spans 14 residues. Looked up from germline, CDR1 is MDHEN and CDR2 is SYDVKM. The CDR3 region has the DNA TGTGCCAGCAGCGGGGCGGGAGGGGTATACGAGCAGTACTTC. Its translation: CASSGAGGVYEQYF.

The rearrangement uses TRBV5-6 and TRBJ2-2; D might be TRBD1 (6 bases). CDR3 length: 14 amino acids. CDR1 is SGHDT and CDR2 is YYEEEE in the germline V gene. V was clipped by 7 bases and J by 7 bases, with 17 bases between them. CDR3 residues: CASHQDRLGGELFF. CDR3 sequence (DNA): TGTGCCAGCCACCAAGACAGGCTCGGCGGGGAGCTGTTTTTT.

This clone has only one observation. The chain combines TRBV24-1 with TRBJ1-2, with no clear D. This CDR3 has 13 residues. Germline values: CDR1 KGHDR, CDR2 SFDVKD. The V end lost 3 bases, the J end lost 5 bases, and 9 bases lay between the germline ends. The CDR3 coding sequence is TGTGCCACCAGTGATGAGCGGGGATATGGCTACACCTTC. This encodes CATSDERGYGYTF.

For the CDR3, the DNA is TGTGCCAGCAGCCCGCGACTAGCGGGGAGCACAGATACGCAGTATTTT. Amino acids: CASSPRLAGSTDTQYF. This chain joins TRBV3-1 (or the pseudogene TRBV3-2) and TRBJ2-3, with 11 bases that match TRBD2. The CDR3 extends over 16 amino acids. The V and J ends lost 4 bases and 0 bases, in that order; junction bases with no gene match: 3. Germline CDR1 is LGHDT and CDR2 is YNNKEL (reference sequence).

The chain couples TRBV7-2 to TRBJ1-3, with a tentative D call TRBD1 (5 bases). The V gene lost 1 base and the J gene lost 4 bases, with 8 bases spanning the gap. CDR3 length: 14 residues. Germline lookup yields CDR1 SGHTA and CDR2 FQGNSA. The CDR3 sequence is CASSLGQGGNTIYF. The CDR3 DNA reads as TGTGCCAGCAGCTTAGGGCAGGGCGGAAACACCATATATTTT.

This chain connects TRBV4-1 to TRBJ2-2; tentative D call: TRBD2 (6 bases). V lost 4 bases to trimming and J lost 7 bases, with 16 bases between them. Germline V gene lookup returns CDR1 MGHRA and CDR2 YSYEKL. The CDR3 has 15 residues. This CDR3 reads CASSLTGTAVGELFF. In DNA, the CDR3 is TGCGCCAGCAGCCTCACCGGGACTGCTGTCGGGGAGCTGTTTTTT.

This sequence joins TRBV6-9 and TRBJ2-3; 9 positions agree with TRBD2. J gave up 4 bases and V 9 bases, and 14 bases lay outside the gene matches. The CDR3 sequence is 16 residues long. CDR1 is MNHGY, CDR2 SVAAGI, per germline. CDR3 amino acids: CASPTCRLAVPDTQYF. CDR3 nucleotide sequence: TGTGCCAGTCCGACCTGCCGACTAGCGGTCCCAGATACGCAGTATTTT.

This clone occurred once. CDR3 in amino acids: CASRETDYSYEQYF. DNA for the CDR3: TGTGCCAGCCGGGAGACAGATTACTCCTACGAGCAGTACTTC. The chain combines TRBV2 with TRBJ2-7; possibly TRBD2 for D (6 bases). CDR1 is SNHLY, CDR2 FYNNEI, per germline. The ends were cut back, 8 bases at V and 0 bases at J, with 14 bases in the middle. The CDR3 consists of 14 residues.

The rearrangement joins TRBV5-4 to TRBJ1-6; 7 bases map to TRBD1. V shed 4 bases, J shed 0 bases, and the junction held 7 bases outside the gene matches. The CDR3 runs 17 residues. The germline V gene encodes CDR1 SGHNT and CDR2 YYREEE (reference sequence). The CDR3 nucleotides are TGTGCCAGCAGCCGCGGACGGGACAGCTCCTATAATTCACCCCTCCACTTT. Protein sequence: CASSRGRDSSYNSPLHF.

This sequence joins TRBV19 and TRBJ2-3, with 7 bases that match TRBD2. From germline, CDR1 is LNHDA and CDR2 SQIVND (reference sequence). The length of the CDR3 is 15 residues. The junction had 9 bases not matched to a gene; V was cut back by 4 bases and J by 5 bases. The CDR3 DNA reads TGTGCCAGTAGTAGGGGGGGTCGTTCGGAAGATACGCAGTATTTT. This sequence encodes CASSRGGRSEDTQYF.

The J gene is TRBJ2-2, the V gene TRBV7-3; no reliable D call. CDR3 length: 12 amino acids. The V gene's germline CDR1 is SGHTA and CDR2 FQGTGA. With 2 bases removed from V and 6 bases from J, the gap between germline ends came to 4 bases. The CDR3 nucleotides are TGTGCCAGCAGCTTATCCTCCGGGGAGCTGTTTTTT. This encodes CASSLSSGELFF.

V gene TRBV6-1 combines with J gene TRBJ1-4; 8 bases agree with TRBD1. Losses at the gene ends were 4 bases for V and 4 bases for J; bases not matched to a gene: 8. The germline gives CDR1 MNHNS, CDR2 SASEGT. CDR3 length: 16 amino acids. The CDR3 region is CASSGDRLSLNEKLFF. The DNA for the CDR3 is TGTGCCAGCAGTGGGGACAGGCTTAGTCTTAATGAAAAACTGTTTTTT.

The chain is built from TRBV4-1 and TRBJ1-6, with a weak D call TRBD1 (5 bases). CDR3 size: 14 residues. Germline CDR1 reads MGHRA; CDR2 reads YSYEKL. Trimming cost V 8 bases and J 6 bases, with 14 bases left between them. Here the CDR3 DNA reads TGCGCCAGCTCTTTTAGGGGATCTAATTCACCCCTCCACTTT. It specifies CASSFRGSNSPLHF.

The CDR3 nucleotides are TGTGCCAGCAGCCCACAGGGGACAGGGTGGGAAAAACTGTTTTTT. It codes for CASSPQGTGWEKLFF. The rearrangement uses TRBV7-3 and TRBJ1-4, with 9 bases identical to TRBD1. V was pared by 5 bases and J by 8 bases, with 9 bases of the junction left unmatched. Germline assignment: CDR1 SGHTA and CDR2 FQGTGA. This CDR3 spans 15 amino acids.

In the case of this clone: Other DNA sequences from this sample encode an identical CDR3 as well. This sequence joins TRBV2 and TRBJ2-5; no reliable D call. Germline loops: CDR1 SNHLY, CDR2 FYNNEI. V lost 6 bases to trimming and J lost 2 bases, with 4 bases between them. This CDR3 contains 11 residues. The CDR3 protein is CASRAQETQYF. The CDR3 region has the DNA TGTGCCAGCAGGGCTCAAGAGACCCAGTACTTC. Together with reference TRBV2 and TRBJ2-5, the CDR3 gives the full variable domain: EPEVTQTPSHQVTQMGQEVILRCVPISNHLYFYWYRQILGQKVEFLVSFYNNEISEKSEIFDDQFSVERPDGSNFTLKIRSTKLEDSAMYFCASRAQETQYFGPGTRLLVL.